This TCR beta chain was found in a study of T cells in Graves' hyperthyroidism and ophthalmopathy. From RNA transcripts, TCR beta CDR3 regions were amplified. The HTBI primer set served for first-round RT-PCR of the TCR CDR3. TCRdb reprocessed the multiplex PCR reads via MiXCR and lists one record per CDR3 protein. Seen here are approximately 400,000 distinct CDR3 sequences, 15% to 18% observed once, and the top ten hold around 7%. V lost 0 bases to trimming and J lost 7 bases, with 14 bases between them. Germline lookup yields CDR1 SGHRS and CDR2 YFSETQ. CDR3 size: 14 residues. This clonotype was found many times. Calling Graves' hyperthyroidism stable meant ophthalmopathy did not progress within 18 months. PBMCs were sourced from approximately 10 ml fresh peripheral blood.

This receptor was taken from a young woman with Graves' hyperthyroidism. This rearrangement joins TRBV5-1 to TRBJ2-7; D is ambiguous. Specimen: blood. The CDR3 reads CASSLGAGPGEQYF. The CDR3 DNA follows: TGCGCCAGCAGCTTGGGGGCAGGCCCAGGAGAGCAGTACTTC. The complete variable domain, with remaining parts taken from reference TRBV5-1 and TRBJ2-7, reads KAGVTQTPRYLIKTRGQQVTLSCSPISGHRSVSWYQQTPGQGLQFLFEYFSETQRNKGNFPGRFSGRQFSNSRSEMNVSTLELGDSALYLCASSLGAGPGEQYFGPGTRLTVT.